Sequencing of this T cell receptor (beta chain) was carried out in a study of regulatory T cells in long-lasting Graves disease. For the study at large: Graves' patients, diagnosed recently, had received antithyroid drugs under 3 months.

Library construction for TCR beta used iRepertoire HTBI primers and Arm-PCR of CDR3 regions. TCRdb used MiXCR to reprocess the multiplex PCR reads, holding one entry per CDR3 protein. In the table there are approximately 230,000 distinct CDR3 sequences, around 16% of which are singletons. Study-level findings and limits: The persistent group shared 2,500 or so public clonotypes, more than the approximately 1,000 shared by new patients. Thyroid tissue was not studied; only peripheral blood was.

Sample time point: newly diagnosed GD, antithyroid drugs for less than 3 months. With RNA extracted from PBMCs as input, the TCR library was made. American Thyroid Association guidelines served as the basis for diagnosing Graves' disease. In this sample, this clonotype turned up many times. Its antigen is unidentified. This CDR3 region has 11 residues. The germline V gene has CDR1 MNHEY and CDR2 SMNVEV (reference sequence). V lost 9 bases to trimming and J lost 4 bases, with 10 bases between them. This TCR was recovered from a female donor with Graves disease. Here the sequenced sample was peripheral blood mononuclear cells (PBMCs), taken at new diagnosis, from a patient treated with antithyroid drugs. The gene calls are TRBV27 and TRBJ2-7; TRBD1 might be the D (5 bases). The CDR3 coding sequence is TGTGCCAGTAGGGCAGGGTACGAGCAGTACTTC. Protein: CASRAGYEQYF.